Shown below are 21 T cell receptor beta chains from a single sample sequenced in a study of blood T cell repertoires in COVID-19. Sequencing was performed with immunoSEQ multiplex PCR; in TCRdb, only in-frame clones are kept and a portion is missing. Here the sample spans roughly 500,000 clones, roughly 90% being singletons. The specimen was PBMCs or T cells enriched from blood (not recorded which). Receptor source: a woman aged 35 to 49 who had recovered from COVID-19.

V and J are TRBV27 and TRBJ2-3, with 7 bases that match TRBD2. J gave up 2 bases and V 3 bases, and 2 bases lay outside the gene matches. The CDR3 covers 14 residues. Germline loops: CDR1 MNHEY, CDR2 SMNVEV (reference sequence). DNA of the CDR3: TGTGCCAGCAGTTTTCTAGCGGCCACAGATACGCAGTATTTT. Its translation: CASSFLAATDTQYF.

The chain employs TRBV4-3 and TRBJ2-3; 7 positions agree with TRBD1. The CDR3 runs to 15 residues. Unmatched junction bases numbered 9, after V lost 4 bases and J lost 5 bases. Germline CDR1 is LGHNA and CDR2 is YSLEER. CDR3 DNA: TGCGCCAGCAGCCCAGGGGGACGGATTCTAGATACGCAGTATTTT. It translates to CASSPGGRILDTQYF.

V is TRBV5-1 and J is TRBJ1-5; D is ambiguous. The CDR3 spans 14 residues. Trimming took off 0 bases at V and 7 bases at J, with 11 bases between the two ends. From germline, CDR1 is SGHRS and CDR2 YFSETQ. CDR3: CASSLDVGRQPQHF. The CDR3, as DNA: TGCGCCAGCAGCTTGGACGTGGGGAGGCAGCCCCAGCATTTT.

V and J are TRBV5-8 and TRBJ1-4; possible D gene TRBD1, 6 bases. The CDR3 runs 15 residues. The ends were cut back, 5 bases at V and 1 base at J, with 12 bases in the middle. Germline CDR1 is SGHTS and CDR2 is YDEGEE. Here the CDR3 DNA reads TGTGCCAGCAGTCCCGGACAGCAAACTAATGAAAAACTGTTTTTT. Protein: CASSPGQQTNEKLFF.

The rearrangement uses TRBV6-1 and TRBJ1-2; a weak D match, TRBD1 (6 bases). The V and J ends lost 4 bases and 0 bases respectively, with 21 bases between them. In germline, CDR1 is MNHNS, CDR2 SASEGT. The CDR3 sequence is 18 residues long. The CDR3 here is CASSARGGLGISNYGYTF. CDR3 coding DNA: TGTGCCAGCAGTGCAAGGGGGGGGCTGGGGATTTCTAACTATGGCTACACCTTC.

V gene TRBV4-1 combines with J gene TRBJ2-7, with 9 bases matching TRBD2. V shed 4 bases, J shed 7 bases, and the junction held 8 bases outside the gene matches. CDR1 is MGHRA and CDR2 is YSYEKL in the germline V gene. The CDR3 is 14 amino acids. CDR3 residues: CASSPEGLAPEQYF. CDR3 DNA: TGCGCCAGCAGCCCAGAGGGACTAGCACCAGAGCAGTACTTC.

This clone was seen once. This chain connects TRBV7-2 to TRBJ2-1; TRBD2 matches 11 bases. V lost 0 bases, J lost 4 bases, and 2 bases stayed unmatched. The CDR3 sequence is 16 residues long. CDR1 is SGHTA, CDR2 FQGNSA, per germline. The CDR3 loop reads CASSLAVAGGYNEQFF. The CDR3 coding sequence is TGTGCCAGCAGCTTAGCAGTAGCGGGAGGGTACAATGAGCAGTTCTTC.

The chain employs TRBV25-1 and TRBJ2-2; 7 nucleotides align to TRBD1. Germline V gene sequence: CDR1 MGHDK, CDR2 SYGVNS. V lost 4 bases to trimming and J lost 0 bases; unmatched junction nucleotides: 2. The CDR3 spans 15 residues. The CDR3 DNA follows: TGTGCCAGCAGTGGACAGGGAGCGAACACCGGGGAGCTGTTTTTT. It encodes CASSGQGANTGELFF.

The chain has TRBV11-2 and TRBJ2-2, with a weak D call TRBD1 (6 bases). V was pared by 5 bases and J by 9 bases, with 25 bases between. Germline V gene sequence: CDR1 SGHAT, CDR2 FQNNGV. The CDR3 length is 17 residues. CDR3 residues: CASSVLRDSSGGRELFF. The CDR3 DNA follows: TGTGCCAGCAGCGTCCTACGGGATAGCAGTGGGGGCCGGGAGCTGTTTTTT.

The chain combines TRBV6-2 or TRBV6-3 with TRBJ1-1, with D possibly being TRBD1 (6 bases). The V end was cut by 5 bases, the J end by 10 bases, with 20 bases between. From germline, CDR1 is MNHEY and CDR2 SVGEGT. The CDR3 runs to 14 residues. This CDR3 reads CASSPPTGSVGAFF. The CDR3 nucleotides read TGTGCCAGCAGTCCGCCGACAGGATCGGTTGGAGCTTTCTTT.

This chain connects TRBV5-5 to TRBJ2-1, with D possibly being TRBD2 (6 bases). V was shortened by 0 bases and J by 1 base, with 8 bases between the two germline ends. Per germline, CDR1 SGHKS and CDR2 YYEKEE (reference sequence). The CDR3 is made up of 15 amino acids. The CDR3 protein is CASSLGGLSYNEQFF. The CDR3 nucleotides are TGTGCCAGCAGCTTGGGGGGACTTTCCTACAATGAGCAGTTCTTC.

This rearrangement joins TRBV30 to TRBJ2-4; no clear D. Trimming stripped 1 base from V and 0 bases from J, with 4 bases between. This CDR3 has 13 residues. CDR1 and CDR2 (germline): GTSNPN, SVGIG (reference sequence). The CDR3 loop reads CAWSELAKNIQYF. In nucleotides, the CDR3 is TGTGCCTGGAGTGAACTAGCCAAAAACATTCAGTACTTC.

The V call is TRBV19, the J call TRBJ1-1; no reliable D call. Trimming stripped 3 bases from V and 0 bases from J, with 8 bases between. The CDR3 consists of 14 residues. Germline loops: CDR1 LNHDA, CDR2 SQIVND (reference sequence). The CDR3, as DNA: TGTGCCAGTAGTATGCGGCGGATGAACACTGAAGCTTTCTTT. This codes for CASSMRRMNTEAFF. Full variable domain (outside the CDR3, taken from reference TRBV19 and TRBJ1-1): DGGITQSPKYLFRKEGQNVTLSCEQNLNHDAMYWYRQDPGQGLRLIYYSQIVNDFQKGDIAEGYSVSREKKESFPLTVTSAQKNPTAFYLCASSMRRMNTEAFFGQGTRLTVV.

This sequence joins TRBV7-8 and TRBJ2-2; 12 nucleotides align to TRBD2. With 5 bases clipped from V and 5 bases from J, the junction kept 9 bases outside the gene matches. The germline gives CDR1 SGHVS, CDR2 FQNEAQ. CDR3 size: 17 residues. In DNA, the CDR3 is TGTGCCAGCAGCCCTCGTGGACTAGCGGGACGAACCGGGGAGCTGTTTTTT. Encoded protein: CASSPRGLAGRTGELFF.

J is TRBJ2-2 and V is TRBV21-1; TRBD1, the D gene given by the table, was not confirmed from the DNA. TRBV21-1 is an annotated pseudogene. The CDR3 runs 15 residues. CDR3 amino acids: CASSKVSTNTGELFF. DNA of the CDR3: TGTGCCAGCAGCAAAGTTTCCACGAACACCGGGGAGCTGTTTTTT.

Here the CDR3 reads CATRNSNTEAFF. As DNA, the CDR3 is TGTGCCACTCGTAACAGTAACACTGAAGCTTTCTTT. The genes are TRBV15 and TRBJ1-1; D unresolved. There are 12 residues in the CDR3. Trimming removed 9 bases from V and 2 bases from J, with 10 bases in between. Germline assignment: CDR1 LNHNV and CDR2 YYDKDF (reference sequence).

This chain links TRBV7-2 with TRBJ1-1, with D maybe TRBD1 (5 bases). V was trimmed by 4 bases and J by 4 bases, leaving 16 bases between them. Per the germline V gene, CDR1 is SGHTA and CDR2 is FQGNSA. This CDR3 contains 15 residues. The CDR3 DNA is TGTGCCAGCAGCTACAACAGGTTGGGGATCACTGAAGCTTTCTTT. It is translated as CASSYNRLGITEAFF.

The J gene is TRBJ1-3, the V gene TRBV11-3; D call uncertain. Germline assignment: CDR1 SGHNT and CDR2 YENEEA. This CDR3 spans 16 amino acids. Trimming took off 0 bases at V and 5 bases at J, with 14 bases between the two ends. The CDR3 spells CASSLDRGPIRNTIYF. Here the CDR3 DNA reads TGTGCCAGCAGCTTAGATCGAGGGCCAATCCGAAACACCATATATTTT. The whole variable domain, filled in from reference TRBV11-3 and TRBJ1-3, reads EAGVVQSPRYKIIEKKQPVAFWCNPISGHNTLYWYLQNLGQGPELLIRYENEEAVDDSQLPKDRFSAERLKGVDSTLKIQPAELGDSAVYLCASSLDRGPIRNTIYFGEGSWLTVV.

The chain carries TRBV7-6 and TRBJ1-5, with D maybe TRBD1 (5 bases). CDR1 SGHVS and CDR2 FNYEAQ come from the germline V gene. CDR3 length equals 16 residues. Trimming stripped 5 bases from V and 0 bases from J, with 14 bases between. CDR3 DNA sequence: TGTGCCAGCAGCCGATCGGGGGGGGATAGCAATCAGCCCCAGCATTTT. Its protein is CASSRSGGDSNQPQHF.

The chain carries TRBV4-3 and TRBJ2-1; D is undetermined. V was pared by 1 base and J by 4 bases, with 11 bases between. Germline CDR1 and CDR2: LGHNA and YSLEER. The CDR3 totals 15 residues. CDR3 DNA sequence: TGCGCCAGCAGCCAAGTCCCCGCAGAATACAATGAGCAGTTCTTC. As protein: CASSQVPAEYNEQFF.

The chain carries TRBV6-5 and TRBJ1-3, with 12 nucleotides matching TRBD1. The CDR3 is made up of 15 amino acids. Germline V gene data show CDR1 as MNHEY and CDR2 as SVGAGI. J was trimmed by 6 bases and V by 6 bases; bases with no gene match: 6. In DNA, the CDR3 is TGTGCCAGCAGGACCCTGGGACAGGGGGCAAACACCATATATTTT. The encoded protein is CASRTLGQGANTIYF.